This record looks at one TCR beta chain sequence and its context. What it recognizes is unknown. This CDR3 is built from 15 residues. CDR1 and CDR2 from the germline V gene are LGHDT and YNNKEL (reference sequence). The V and J ends lost 3 bases and 9 bases, in that order; junction bases with no gene match: 4. Individuals who donated were healthy Caucasians from Russia aged about 6 to 100. The sample belongs to a study of blood T cells in healthy people across ages. Next came a second PCR, run for about 7 to 12 cycles, which used a sample-barcoded 5' primer along with a J-beta primer mix. Every cDNA was tagged by a template-switch adaptor with 12 random nucleotides. From the 5' RACE reads, TCRdb called clonotypes with MiXCR, one entry per CDR3 protein. In the table there are 660,000 or so distinct CDR3 sequences, about 53% of which are singletons. Study results and limitations: Donor CMV infection status was unknown, possibly confounding age-related changes in expanded clonotypes.

This clonotype originated in a man in his 60s in good health. The V and J genes are TRBV3-1 and TRBJ2-1, with 14 bases aligning to TRBD2. Sequenced material: blood. For the CDR3, the DNA is TGTGCCAGCAGCCAGGGACTAGCGGGGGTTGGTGAGCAGTTCTTC. It specifies CASSQGLAGVGEQFF.